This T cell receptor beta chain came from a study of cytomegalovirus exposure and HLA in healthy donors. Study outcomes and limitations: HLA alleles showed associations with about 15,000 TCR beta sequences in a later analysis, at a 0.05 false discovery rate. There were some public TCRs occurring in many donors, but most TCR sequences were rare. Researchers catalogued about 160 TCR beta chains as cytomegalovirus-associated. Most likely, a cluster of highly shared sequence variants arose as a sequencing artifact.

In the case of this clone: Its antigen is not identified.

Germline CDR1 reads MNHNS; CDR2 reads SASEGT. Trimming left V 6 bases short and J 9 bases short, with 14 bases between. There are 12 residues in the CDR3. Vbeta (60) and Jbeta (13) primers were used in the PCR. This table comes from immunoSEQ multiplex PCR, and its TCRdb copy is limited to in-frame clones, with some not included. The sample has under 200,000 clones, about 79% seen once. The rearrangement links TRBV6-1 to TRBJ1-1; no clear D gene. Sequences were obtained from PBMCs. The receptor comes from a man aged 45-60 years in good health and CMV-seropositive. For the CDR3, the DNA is TGTGCCAGCAGGCTCTCGGCAGGTCAAGCTTTCTTT. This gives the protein CASRLSAGQAFF.